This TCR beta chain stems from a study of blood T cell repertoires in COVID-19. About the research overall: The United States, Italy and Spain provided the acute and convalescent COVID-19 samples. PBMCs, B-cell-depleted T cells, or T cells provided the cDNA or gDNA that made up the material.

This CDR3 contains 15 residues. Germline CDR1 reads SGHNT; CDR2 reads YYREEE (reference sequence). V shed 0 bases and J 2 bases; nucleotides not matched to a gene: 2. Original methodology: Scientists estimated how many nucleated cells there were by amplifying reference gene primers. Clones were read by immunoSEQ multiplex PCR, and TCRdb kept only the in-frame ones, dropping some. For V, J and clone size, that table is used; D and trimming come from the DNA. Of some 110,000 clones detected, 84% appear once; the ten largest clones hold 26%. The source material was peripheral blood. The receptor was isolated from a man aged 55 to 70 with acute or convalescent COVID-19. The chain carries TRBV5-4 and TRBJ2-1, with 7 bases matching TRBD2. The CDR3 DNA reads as TGTGCCAGCAGCTTGGTGGGAGGGCCCTACAATGAGCAGTTCTTC. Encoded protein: CASSLVGGPYNEQFF. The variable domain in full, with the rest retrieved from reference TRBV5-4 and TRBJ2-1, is ETGVTQSPTHLIKTRGQQVTLRCSSQSGHNTVSWYQQALGQGPQFIFQYYREEENGRGNFPPRFSGLQFPNYSSELNVNALELDDSALYLCASSLVGGPYNEQFFGPGTRLTVL.